One sample yielded the 18 T cell receptor beta chains listed below, sequenced in a study of T cell clonotyping in hematopoietic cell transplantation. Assay: immunoSEQ multiplex PCR; the TCRdb copy retains only in-frame clones and omits some. This sample yields around 12,000 clones, of which around 74% are seen a single time; roughly 15% belongs to the top ten. Sequencing was performed on peripheral blood mononuclear cells, taken 180 days after allogeneic stem cell transplant. The receptors were gathered from a male patient between 60 and 69 years old who had an allogeneic stem cell transplant from an unrelated donor, so the T cells may come from the graft donor. Some clones in this sample may be carry-over from other donors' samples.

In nucleotides, the CDR3 is TGTGCCACCTGGGGAAGCCCGGACACTGAAGCTTTCTTT. Protein sequence: CATWGSPDTEAFF. This chain connects TRBV28 to TRBJ1-1; D is ambiguous. The CDR3 loop spans 13 amino acids. Germline-derived CDR1 and CDR2 are MDHEN and SYDVKM. The germline V and J ends were trimmed by 10 bases and 3 bases, with 15 bases remaining between them.

This chain's CDR3 is CASSTEDASPNTGELFF. The CDR3 DNA reads as TGTGCCAGTAGTACAGAGGACGCTTCGCCAAACACCGGGGAGCTGTTTTTT. The chain has TRBV19 and TRBJ2-2; D uncertain. This CDR3 has 17 residues. Germline CDR1 LNHDA, CDR2 SQIVND (reference sequence). V was trimmed by 4 bases and J by 2 bases, leaving 17 bases between them. The variable domain in full, completed from reference TRBV19 and TRBJ2-2, reads DGGITQSPKYLFRKEGQNVTLSCEQNLNHDAMYWYRQDPGQGLRLIYYSQIVNDFQKGDIAEGYSVSREKKESFPLTVTSAQKNPTAFYLCASSTEDASPNTGELFFGEGSRLTVL.

The chain links TRBV6-5 to TRBJ1-2; D may be TRBD1 (6 bases). The CDR3 length is 14 residues. Germline V gene data show CDR1 as MNHEY and CDR2 as SVGAGI. Trimming left V 7 bases short and J 4 bases short, with 16 bases between. The CDR3 is CASTRQAGLYGYTF. Written as DNA, the CDR3 is TGTGCCAGCACCCGACAGGCGGGCCTCTATGGCTACACCTTC.

The gene calls are TRBV29-1 and TRBJ2-1; maybe TRBD2 (5 bases). The CDR3 extends over 12 amino acids. The germline gives CDR1 SQVTM, CDR2 ANQGSEA. V dropped 4 bases and J dropped 10 bases, with 14 bases sitting between them. CDR3 amino acids: CSVVTGFREQFF. CDR3 bases: TGCAGCGTTGTGACGGGATTCAGGGAGCAGTTCTTC.

This rearrangement joins TRBV5-1 to TRBJ1-1; TRBD1 agrees at 8 bases. The CDR3 consists of 16 residues. Germline values: CDR1 SGHRS, CDR2 YFSETQ. V trimming: 0 bases; J trimming: 3 bases; junction bases outside the gene matches: 7. The CDR3 DNA is TGCGCCAGCAGCTTGGGGGCAGGGGGCCCGTACACTGAAGCTTTCTTT. It yields the protein CASSLGAGGPYTEAFF. The full variable domain, in which reference TRBV5-1 and TRBJ1-1 provide the parts outside the CDR3, is KAGVTQTPRYLIKTRGQQVTLSCSPISGHRSVSWYQQTPGQGLQFLFEYFSETQRNKGNFPGRFSGRQFSNSRSEMNVSTLELGDSALYLCASSLGAGGPYTEAFFGQGTRLTVV.

This clone was detected only once. The chain is built from TRBV6-5 and TRBJ1-1, with no clear D. V shed 8 bases and J shed 1 base, with 14 bases lying between them. Germline V gene lookup returns CDR1 MNHEY and CDR2 SVGAGI. The CDR3 spans 14 residues. This CDR3 is CASRRPVSNTEAFF. The CDR3 bases are TGTGCCAGCCGCAGACCCGTTTCGAACACTGAAGCTTTCTTT.

This clone was seen only a few times. This CDR3 is CASKRREREGSGGYTF. The DNA of the CDR3 is TGCGCCAGCAAACGCCGAGAGAGAGAGGGGTCGGGTGGCTACACCTTC. The J gene is TRBJ1-2, the V gene TRBV5-1, with D possibly TRBD1 on 5 matching bases. The V and J ends lost 6 bases and 7 bases respectively, with 25 bases between them. Per germline, CDR1 SGHRS and CDR2 YFSETQ. CDR3 length: 16 residues. The full variable domain, with the rest looked up from reference TRBV5-1 and TRBJ1-2, is KAGVTQTPRYLIKTRGQQVTLSCSPISGHRSVSWYQQTPGQGLQFLFEYFSETQRNKGNFPGRFSGRQFSNSRSEMNVSTLELGDSALYLCASKRREREGSGGYTFGSGTRLTVV.

The chain joins TRBV19 to TRBJ1-5; D gene ambiguous. Germline V gives CDR1 LNHDA, CDR2 SQIVND (reference sequence). The ends were cut back, 3 bases at V and 0 bases at J, with 9 bases in the middle. This CDR3 comprises 15 residues. Here the CDR3 reads CASSITANSNQPQHF. CDR3 bases: TGTGCCAGTAGTATTACAGCTAATAGCAATCAGCCCCAGCATTTT.

V usage is TRBV29-1 and J usage is TRBJ1-2; D unresolved. Trimming stripped 6 bases from V and 0 bases from J, with 8 bases between. The CDR3 is 12 residues long. Per the germline V gene, CDR1 is SQVTM and CDR2 is ANQGSEA. The CDR3 is CSVHESNYGYTF. CDR3 nucleotides: TGCAGCGTCCACGAATCTAACTATGGCTACACCTTC.

This chain joins TRBV30 and TRBJ2-2; perhaps D is TRBD1 or TRBD2 (5 bases each). Trimming stripped 0 bases from V and 3 bases from J, with 5 bases between. The CDR3 is 13 amino acids. Germline values: CDR1 GTSNPN, CDR2 SVGIG (reference sequence). CDR3 in DNA: TGTGCCTGGAGTGTGGGGGACACCGGGGAGCTGTTTTTT. This sequence encodes CAWSVGDTGELFF.

The V and J genes are TRBV14 and TRBJ2-5; D perhaps matches TRBD2 (6 bases). Germline V CDR1 and CDR2: SGHDN, FVKESK. The CDR3 contains 15 residues. V lost 2 bases to trimming and J lost 5 bases, with 15 bases between them. CDR3 sequence reads: CASSQQLGRLETQYF. DNA of the CDR3: TGTGCCAGCAGCCAACAACTAGGGAGGTTGGAGACCCAGTACTTC.

This clone appeared once. The chain combines TRBV6-5 with TRBJ2-7; tentative D call: TRBD1 (6 bases). The V end was cut by 6 bases, the J end by 2 bases, with 14 bases between. CDR3 size: 14 residues. Germline assignment: CDR1 MNHEY and CDR2 SVGAGI. CDR3 DNA sequence: TGTGCCAGCAGGACCAGGGGATCCCCCTACGAGCAGTACTTC. Protein sequence: CASRTRGSPYEQYF.

The chain has TRBV6-5 and TRBJ2-7; D unresolved. Germline V CDR1 and CDR2: MNHEY, SVGAGI. The CDR3 spans 13 residues. V lost 5 bases, J lost 2 bases, and 10 bases lay in between. CDR3 sequence: CASSNQATYEQYF. CDR3 DNA: TGTGCCAGCAGTAACCAGGCTACCTACGAGCAGTACTTC.

The CDR3 reads CASNPQGTNEKLFF. The CDR3 nucleotides are TGTGCCAGCAATCCACAGGGGACTAATGAAAAACTGTTTTTT. This chain links TRBV28 with TRBJ1-4, with 7 nucleotides matching TRBD1. The germline V gene has CDR1 MDHEN and CDR2 SYDVKM. The CDR3 is made up of 14 amino acids. The J segment lost 2 bases and the V segment lost 7 bases, leaving 4 bases of the junction unmatched.

The J gene is TRBJ1-3, the V gene TRBV30; no firm D call. The germline V gene has CDR1 GTSNPN and CDR2 SVGIG (reference sequence). V lost 2 bases, J lost 3 bases, and 8 bases lay in between. CDR3 size: 13 residues. CDR3 amino acids: CAWSPHVGNTIYF. In nucleotides, the CDR3 is TGTGCCTGGAGTCCCCACGTTGGAAACACCATATATTTT.

The chain combines TRBV30 with TRBJ1-2; D unclear. This CDR3 has 14 residues. Germline V lookup: CDR1 GTSNPN, CDR2 SVGIG (reference sequence). V was trimmed by 6 bases and J by 0 bases, leaving 14 bases between them. The CDR3 region is CACHPGRPNYGYTF. The CDR3 DNA reads as TGTGCCTGCCATCCTGGGAGGCCTAACTATGGCTACACCTTC.

The chain carries TRBV27 and TRBJ1-2; D might be TRBD1 (6 bases). V was pared by 7 bases and J by 4 bases, with 19 bases between. Germline V gene sequence: CDR1 MNHEY, CDR2 SMNVEV (reference sequence). The CDR3 spans 15 residues. The CDR3 protein is CASTVSGGESYGYTF. CDR3 DNA sequence: TGTGCCAGCACTGTTTCGGGGGGCGAAAGCTATGGCTACACCTTC.

Only a few counts were recorded for this clone. The gene calls are TRBV4-1 and TRBJ2-5, with 8 bases identical to TRBD2. This CDR3 spans 16 amino acids. Per the germline V gene, CDR1 is MGHRA and CDR2 is YSYEKL. J was trimmed by 4 bases and V by 4 bases; bases with no gene match: 11. The CDR3 here is CASSLRGTSTLETQYF. CDR3 sequence (DNA): TGCGCCAGCAGCCTAAGGGGGACTAGTACGTTAGAGACCCAGTACTTC.